Described below is a single T cell receptor (beta chain) sequence and its context. This receptor's antigen is unknown. Base qualities are not provided; no much larger clone lies one nucleotide away. This specimen comes from a study of blood T cells in healthy people across ages (dated by TCRdb to about 2015). About the study as a whole: In model experiments, roughly one uniquely barcoded TCR beta cDNA molecule per two T cells was captured by template switching. To avoid experimental bias, donors of different ages were distributed randomly across sequencing lanes. Four age groups were formed from the donors: young (average about 15 years), middle-aged (approximately 40), aged (62) and long-lived (approximately 78). The study measured age-related changes in TCR beta repertoire diversity using deep sequencing normalized with unique cDNA molecular identifiers. Using the same blood draw, the study looked at two additional independent replicas of 1 million unique cDNA reads for two donors, one aged 18 to 30 and the other aged 80 or older.

The roughly 38 donors, aged roughly 6 to 95 years, were systemically healthy Caucasian individuals from Russia. Roughly 9 milliliters of peripheral blood were drawn from each donor into EDTA-treated Vacutainer tubes. Ficoll-Paque density-gradient centrifugation was used to isolate PBMCs, with at least 7 million per sample. Total RNA was extracted from PBMCs with Trizol reagent, with at least 6 micrograms obtained per sample. For every donor, flow cytometry on a PBMC aliquot measured the percentage of naive CD45RAhigh/CD27high T cells. Study-wide conclusions, independent of this receptor: Since profiling was done on bulk unsorted PBMCs, naive and antigen-experienced compartments could not be conclusively compared. A strong correlation was found between observed TCR beta diversity and the percentage of naive T cells measured by flow cytometry. Estimates of total diversity based on one million sequenced T cells were considered lower bounds and underestimates. Observed TCR beta diversity per million T cells fell roughly linearly with age, and a significant reduction was already apparent by age around 40. The long-lived group showed more naive CD4+ T cells, fewer expanded clones and increased TCR diversity than the aged group, suggesting age selection. The CMV infection status of donors was not known, potentially confounding age-related changes in expanded clonotypes.

The protocol used for the library was 5' RACE. Sequencing took place on an Illumina HiSeq 2500. A second PCR of about 7 to 12 cycles was performed with a sample-barcoded 5' primer and a J-beta primer mix. Each TCR beta cDNA molecule received a unique molecular identifier from a template-switch 5' adaptor carrying 12 random nucleotides. Each sample yielded at least 3 million CDR3-containing paired-end reads. The Mint cDNA synthesis kit, primed by a TRBC-specific oligonucleotide, was used to synthesize first-strand cDNA from all RNA. All cDNA was treated with uracil-DNA glycosylase and then went through a first 18-cycle PCR with the universal primers M1SS and BC2_uni_R. The paper's data handling went like this. For normalization, 1 million high-quality reads were randomly selected from each sample, with every read carrying a distinct molecular identifier. Instead of being binned into consensus sequences, reads with shared molecular identifiers were discarded. MiTCR, set to a Q25 quality threshold and the strictest error-elimination algorithm, was used for CDR3 identification, clonotype clustering and error correction. A nonparametric unseen species model with Euler transformation was used to estimate lower-bound total TCR beta diversity. The public sequencing data were trimmed at Q25 with fastp and processed into clonotypes with MiXCR by TCRdb, which kept only in-frame beta chains. Every distinct CDR3 protein forms one entry, paired with its most common genes and DNA. The V and J calls reflect TCRdb's pipeline rather than the authors' work. The sample contains 1 million or so distinct CDR3 sequences, less than 50% of them found a single time. In total, the top ten clones hold under 20% of the sample.

According to the germline V gene, CDR1 reads SNHLY and CDR2 reads FYNNEI. From its cysteine to its phenylalanine, the CDR3 spans 15 amino acids. Of the read, only the CDR3 DNA is kept; its 45 bases are in frame from base 1. Ends trimmed: V by 5 bases, J by 3 bases; bases unmatched to a gene: 8. The sample was blood. Recombination joined TRBV2 with TRBJ2-7, and 9 junction bases match TRBD2. The source is a woman aged 60-75 years in good health. The CDR3 region has the sequence CASSPAGGPVYEQYF. Read as DNA, the sequence is TGTGCCAGCAGTCCTGCGGGAGGGCCCGTCTACGAGCAGTACTTC. The entire variable domain, with the stretches around the CDR3 drawn from the reference TRBV2 and TRBJ2-7 proteins, is EPEVTQTPSHQVTQMGQEVILRCVPISNHLYFYWYRQILGQKVEFLVSFYNNEISEKSEIFDDQFSVERPDGSNFTLKIRSTKLEDSAMYFCASSPAGGPVYEQYFGPGTRLTVT.